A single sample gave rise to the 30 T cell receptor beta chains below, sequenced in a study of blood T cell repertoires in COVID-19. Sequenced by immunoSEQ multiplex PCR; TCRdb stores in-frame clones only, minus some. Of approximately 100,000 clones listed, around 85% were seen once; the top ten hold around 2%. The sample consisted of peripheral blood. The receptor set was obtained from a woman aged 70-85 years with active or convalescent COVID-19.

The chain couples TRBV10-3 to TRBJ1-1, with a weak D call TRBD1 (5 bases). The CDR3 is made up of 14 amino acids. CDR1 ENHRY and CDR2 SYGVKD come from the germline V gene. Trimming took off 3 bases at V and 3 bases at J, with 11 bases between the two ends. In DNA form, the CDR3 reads TGTGCCATCAGTGACAGGGTATCAGACACTGAAGCTTTCTTT. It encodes CAISDRVSDTEAFF.

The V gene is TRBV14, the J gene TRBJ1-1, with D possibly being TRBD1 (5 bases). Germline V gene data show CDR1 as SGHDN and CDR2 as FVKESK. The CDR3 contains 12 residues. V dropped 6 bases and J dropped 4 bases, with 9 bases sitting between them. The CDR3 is CASSLRVTEAFF. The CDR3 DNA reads TGTGCCAGCAGTCTCAGGGTCACTGAAGCTTTCTTT.

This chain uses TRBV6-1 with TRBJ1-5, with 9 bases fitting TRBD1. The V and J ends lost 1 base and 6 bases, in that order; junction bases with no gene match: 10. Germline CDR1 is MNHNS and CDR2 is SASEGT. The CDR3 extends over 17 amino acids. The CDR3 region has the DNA TGTGCCAGCAGTGAAGGAATGTGGGACAGGGATAGTCAGCCCCAGCATTTT. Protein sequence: CASSEGMWDRDSQPQHF.

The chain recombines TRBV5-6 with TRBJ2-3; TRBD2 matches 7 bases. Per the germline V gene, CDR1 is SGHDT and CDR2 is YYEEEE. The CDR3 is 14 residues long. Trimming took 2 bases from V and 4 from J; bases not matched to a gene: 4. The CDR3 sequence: CASSFGGGSDTQYF. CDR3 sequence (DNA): TGTGCCAGCAGCTTCGGGGGAGGGTCAGATACGCAGTATTTT.

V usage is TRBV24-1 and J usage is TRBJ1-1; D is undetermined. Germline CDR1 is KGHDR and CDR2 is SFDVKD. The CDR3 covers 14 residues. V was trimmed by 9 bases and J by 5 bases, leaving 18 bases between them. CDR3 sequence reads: CATREKGRNTEAFF. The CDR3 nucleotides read TGTGCCACCCGGGAAAAAGGTCGGAATACTGAAGCTTTCTTT.

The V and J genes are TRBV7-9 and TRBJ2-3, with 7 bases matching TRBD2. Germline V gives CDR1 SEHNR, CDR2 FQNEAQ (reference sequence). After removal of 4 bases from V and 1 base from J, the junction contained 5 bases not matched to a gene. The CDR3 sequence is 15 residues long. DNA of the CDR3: TGTGCCAGCAGCTGGGGGGGTTCGGGCACAGATACGCAGTATTTT. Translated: CASSWGGSGTDTQYF.

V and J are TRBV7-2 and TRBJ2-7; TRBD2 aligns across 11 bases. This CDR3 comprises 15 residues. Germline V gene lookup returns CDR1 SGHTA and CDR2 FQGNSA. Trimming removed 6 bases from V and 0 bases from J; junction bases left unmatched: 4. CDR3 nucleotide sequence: TGTGCCAGCAGTTATACTAGCGGGAGCTCCTACGAGCAGTACTTC. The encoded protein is CASSYTSGSSYEQYF.

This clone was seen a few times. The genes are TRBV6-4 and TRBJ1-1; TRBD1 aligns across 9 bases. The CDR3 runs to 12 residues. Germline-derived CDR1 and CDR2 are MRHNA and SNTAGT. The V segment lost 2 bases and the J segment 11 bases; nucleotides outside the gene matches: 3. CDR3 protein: CASSDTGGIAFF. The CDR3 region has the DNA TGTGCCAGCAGTGACACAGGGGGCATTGCTTTCTTT.

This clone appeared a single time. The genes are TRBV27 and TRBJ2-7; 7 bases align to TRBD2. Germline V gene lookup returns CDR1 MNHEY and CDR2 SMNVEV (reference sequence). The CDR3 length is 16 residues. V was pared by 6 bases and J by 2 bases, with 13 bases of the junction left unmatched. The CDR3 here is CASRSLGLAETYEQYF. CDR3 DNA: TGTGCCAGCAGATCCCTGGGGCTAGCGGAAACCTACGAGCAGTACTTC.

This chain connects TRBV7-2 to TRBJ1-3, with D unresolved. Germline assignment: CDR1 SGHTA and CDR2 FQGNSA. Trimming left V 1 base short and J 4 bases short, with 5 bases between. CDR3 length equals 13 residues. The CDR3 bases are TGTGCCAGCAGCTTAGAGACAGGAAACACCATATATTTT. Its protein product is CASSLETGNTIYF.

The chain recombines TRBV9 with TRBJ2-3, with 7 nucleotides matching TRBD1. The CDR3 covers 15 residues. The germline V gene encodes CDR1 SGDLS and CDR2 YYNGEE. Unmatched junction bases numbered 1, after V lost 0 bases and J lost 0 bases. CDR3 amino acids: CASSVAGQSTDTQYF. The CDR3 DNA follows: TGTGCCAGCAGCGTAGCGGGACAGAGCACAGATACGCAGTATTTT.

The CDR3 nucleotides read TGTGCCAGCAGTGGCCTTAGGGGTAATCAGCCCCAGCATTTT. As protein: CASSGLRGNQPQHF. J is TRBJ1-5 and V is TRBV2, with a tentative D call TRBD1 (5 bases). Trimming left V 4 bases short and J 4 bases short, with 11 bases between. This CDR3 region has 14 residues. The germline gives CDR1 SNHLY, CDR2 FYNNEI.

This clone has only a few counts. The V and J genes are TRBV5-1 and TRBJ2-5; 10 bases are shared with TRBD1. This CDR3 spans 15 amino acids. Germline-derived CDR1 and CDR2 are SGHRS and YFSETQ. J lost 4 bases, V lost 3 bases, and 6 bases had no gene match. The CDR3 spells CASSSGTGDGETQYF. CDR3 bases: TGCGCCAGCAGCTCCGGGACAGGGGATGGAGAGACCCAGTACTTC.

The CDR3 region is CASRSPAGNSPLHF. In nucleotides, the CDR3 is TGTGCCAGCAGATCCCCGGCGGGGAATTCACCCCTCCACTTT. This chain joins TRBV28 and TRBJ1-6; D gene uncertain. CDR3 size: 14 residues. In germline, CDR1 is MDHEN, CDR2 SYDVKM. Trimming removed 6 bases at V and 7 bases at J, with 13 bases between.

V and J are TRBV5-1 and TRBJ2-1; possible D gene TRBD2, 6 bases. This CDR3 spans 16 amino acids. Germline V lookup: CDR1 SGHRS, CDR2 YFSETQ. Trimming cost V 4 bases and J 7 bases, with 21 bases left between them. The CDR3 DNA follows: TGCGCCAGCAGCCCGATTGTGTCGGGAGCTGAAAATGAGCAGTTCTTC. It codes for CASSPIVSGAENEQFF. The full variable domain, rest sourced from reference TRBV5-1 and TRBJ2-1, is KAGVTQTPRYLIKTRGQQVTLSCSPISGHRSVSWYQQTPGQGLQFLFEYFSETQRNKGNFPGRFSGRQFSNSRSEMNVSTLELGDSALYLCASSPIVSGAENEQFFGPGTRLTVL.

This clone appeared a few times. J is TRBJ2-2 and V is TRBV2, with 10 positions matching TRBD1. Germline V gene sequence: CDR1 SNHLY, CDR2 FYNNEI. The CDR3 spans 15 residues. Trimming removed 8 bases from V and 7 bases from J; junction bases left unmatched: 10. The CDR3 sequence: CASARDRGNGGELFF. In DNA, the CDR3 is TGTGCCAGCGCCCGGGACAGGGGAAACGGCGGGGAGCTGTTTTTT.

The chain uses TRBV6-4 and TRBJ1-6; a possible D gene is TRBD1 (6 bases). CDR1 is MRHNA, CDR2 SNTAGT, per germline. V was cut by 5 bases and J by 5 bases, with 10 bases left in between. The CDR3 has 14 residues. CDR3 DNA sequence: TGTGCCAGCAGTACGGACAGCGATAATTCACCCCTCCACTTT. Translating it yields CASSTDSDNSPLHF.

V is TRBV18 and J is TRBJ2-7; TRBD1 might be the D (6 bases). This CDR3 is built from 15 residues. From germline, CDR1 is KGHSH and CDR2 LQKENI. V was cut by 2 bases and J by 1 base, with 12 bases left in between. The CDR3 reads CASSPYPDRSYEQYF. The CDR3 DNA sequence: TGTGCCAGCTCACCATACCCCGACAGGTCCTACGAGCAGTACTTC.

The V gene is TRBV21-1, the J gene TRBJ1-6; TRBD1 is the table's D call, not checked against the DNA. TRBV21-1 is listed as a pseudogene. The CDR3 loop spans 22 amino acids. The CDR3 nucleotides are TGTGCCAGCAGCACGACAACCCGCGGGACAGGCCGCCCTAGCTCCTATAATTCACCCCTCCACTTT. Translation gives CASSTTTRGTGRPSSYNSPLHF.

DNA of the CDR3: TGTGCCAGCAGTGCCCGGACAGGGGGACCTGAAAAACTGTTTTTT. This codes for CASSARTGGPEKLFF. The V and J genes are TRBV28 and TRBJ1-4, with 10 bases lining up with TRBD1. The CDR3 has 15 amino acids. After removal of 5 bases from V and 7 bases from J, the junction contained 7 bases not matched to a gene. In germline, CDR1 is MDHEN, CDR2 SYDVKM.

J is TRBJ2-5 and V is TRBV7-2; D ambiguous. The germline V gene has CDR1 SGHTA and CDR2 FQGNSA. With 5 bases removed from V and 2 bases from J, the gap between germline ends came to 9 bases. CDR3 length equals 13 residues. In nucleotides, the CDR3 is TGTGCCAGCAGCCGGTACAGACAAGAGACCCAGTACTTC. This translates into CASSRYRQETQYF. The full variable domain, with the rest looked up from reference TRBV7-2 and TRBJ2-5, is GAGVSQSPSNKVTEKGKDVELRCDPISGHTALYWYRQSLGQGLEFLIYFQGNSAPDKSGLPSDRFSAERTGGSVSTLTIQRTQQEDSAVYLCASSRYRQETQYFGPGTRLLVL.

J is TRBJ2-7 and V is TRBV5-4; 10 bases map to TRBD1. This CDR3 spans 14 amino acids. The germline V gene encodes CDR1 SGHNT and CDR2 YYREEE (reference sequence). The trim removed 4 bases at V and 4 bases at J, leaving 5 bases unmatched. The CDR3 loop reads CASSLPGQGYEQYF. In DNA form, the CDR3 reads TGTGCCAGCAGCCTACCGGGACAGGGGTACGAGCAGTACTTC.

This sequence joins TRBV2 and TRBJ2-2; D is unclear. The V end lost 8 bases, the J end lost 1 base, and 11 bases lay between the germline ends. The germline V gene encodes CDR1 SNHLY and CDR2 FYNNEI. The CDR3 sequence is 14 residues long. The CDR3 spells CASSRLLNTGELFF. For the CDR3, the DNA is TGTGCCAGCTCTCGGTTGCTGAACACCGGGGAGCTGTTTTTT.

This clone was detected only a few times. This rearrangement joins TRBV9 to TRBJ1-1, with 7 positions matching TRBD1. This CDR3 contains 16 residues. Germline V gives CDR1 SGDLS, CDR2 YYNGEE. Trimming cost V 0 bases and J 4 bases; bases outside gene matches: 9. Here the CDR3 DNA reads TGTGCCAGCAGCGTAGCTTTAGGGGGCTGGGGCACTGAAGCTTTCTTT. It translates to CASSVALGGWGTEAFF.

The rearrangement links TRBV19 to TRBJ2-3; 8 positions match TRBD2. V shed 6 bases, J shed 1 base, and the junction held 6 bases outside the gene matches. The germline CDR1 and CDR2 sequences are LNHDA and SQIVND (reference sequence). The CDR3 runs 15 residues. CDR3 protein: CASRSLAAGTDTQYF. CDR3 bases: TGTGCCAGTAGATCACTAGCGGCCGGCACAGATACGCAGTATTTT.

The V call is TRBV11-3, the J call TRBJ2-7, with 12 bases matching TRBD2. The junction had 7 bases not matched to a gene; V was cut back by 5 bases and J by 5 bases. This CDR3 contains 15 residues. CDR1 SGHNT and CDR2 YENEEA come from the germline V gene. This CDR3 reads CASSTLAGGPHEQYF. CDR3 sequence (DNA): TGTGCCAGCAGCACCCTAGCGGGAGGGCCGCACGAGCAGTACTTC. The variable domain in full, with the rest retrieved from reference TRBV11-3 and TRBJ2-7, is EAGVVQSPRYKIIEKKQPVAFWCNPISGHNTLYWYLQNLGQGPELLIRYENEEAVDDSQLPKDRFSAERLKGVDSTLKIQPAELGDSAVYLCASSTLAGGPHEQYFGPGTRLTVT.

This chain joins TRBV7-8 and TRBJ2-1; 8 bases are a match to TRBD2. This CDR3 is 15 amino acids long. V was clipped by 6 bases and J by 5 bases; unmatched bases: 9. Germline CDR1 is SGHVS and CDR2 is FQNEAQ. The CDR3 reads CASRRGGGTDNEQFF. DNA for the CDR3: TGTGCCAGCAGACGTGGCGGGGGGACTGACAATGAGCAGTTCTTC. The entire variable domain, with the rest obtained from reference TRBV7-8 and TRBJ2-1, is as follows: GAGVSQSPRYKVAKRGQDVALRCDPISGHVSLFWYQQALGQGPEFLTYFQNEAQLDKSGLPSDRFFAERPEGSVSTLKIQRTQQEDSAVYLCASRRGGGTDNEQFFGPGTRLTVL.

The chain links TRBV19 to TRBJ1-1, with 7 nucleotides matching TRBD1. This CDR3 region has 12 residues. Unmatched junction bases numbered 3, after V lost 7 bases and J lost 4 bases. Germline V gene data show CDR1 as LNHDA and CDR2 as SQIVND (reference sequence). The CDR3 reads CASIDRATEAFF. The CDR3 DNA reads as TGTGCCAGTATCGACAGGGCCACTGAAGCTTTCTTT.

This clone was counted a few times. The DNA for the CDR3 is TGTGCCAGCAGCGTAGGGTGGGACAGGGGCCACGAGCAGTACTTC. Protein product: CASSVGWDRGHEQYF. V is TRBV9 and J is TRBJ2-7; 10 bases line up with TRBD1. The V segment lost 0 bases and the J segment 5 bases; nucleotides outside the gene matches: 5. Looked up from germline, CDR1 is SGDLS and CDR2 is YYNGEE. This CDR3 comprises 15 residues.

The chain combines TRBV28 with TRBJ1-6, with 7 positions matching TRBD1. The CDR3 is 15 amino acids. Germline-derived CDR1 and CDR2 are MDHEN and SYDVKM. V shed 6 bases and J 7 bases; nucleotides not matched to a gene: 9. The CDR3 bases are TGTGCCAGCAGAACTGCCTCAGGGGGAAATTCACCCCTCCACTTT. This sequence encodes CASRTASGGNSPLHF.